The next 17 T cell receptor beta chains were all read from a single sample in a study of monozygotic twins with inflammatory bowel disease. For each CDR3 protein, TCRdb gives one entry from its re-call of the 5' RACE reads, without DNA. This repertoire includes 150,000 to 200,000 distinct CDR3 sequences. Sequencing used blood. The source of these receptors is a human donor with ulcerative colitis or Crohn's disease, or a healthy co-twin of an affected twin (not recorded which).

This chain uses TRBV12-3 or TRBV12-4 with TRBJ1-5; absent DNA, TCRdb's TRBD1 call cannot be checked. The CDR3 is made up of 16 amino acids. The CDR3 is CASSSRDRASNQPQHF.

This chain links TRBV28 with TRBJ1-6; TCRdb reports TRBD1, a call that lacks DNA to check it against. The CDR3 spans 17 residues. Looked up from germline, CDR1 is MDHEN and CDR2 is SYDVKM. The CDR3: CASSLLGTGAVISPLHF.

The CDR3 loop reads CASSSTGTSADTQYF. The chain couples TRBV19 to TRBJ2-3; the TCRdb D gene call, TRBD1, has no DNA to confirm it. This CDR3 is 15 amino acids long. Germline V lookup: CDR1 LNHDA, CDR2 SQIVND (reference sequence).

The J gene is TRBJ1-5, the V gene TRBV12-3 or TRBV12-4. CDR3 length equals 14 residues. CDR3 protein: CASSLNADYQPQHF.

The chain links TRBV27 to TRBJ1-5; TCRdb calls TRBD1, which cannot be checked without DNA. The CDR3 length is 14 residues. The V gene's germline CDR1 is MNHEY and CDR2 SMNVEV (reference sequence). CDR3 sequence reads: CATRTASGNQPQHF.

The rearrangement links TRBV3-1 to TRBJ1-1; as DNA is missing, the TRBD1 call by TCRdb cannot be tested. The CDR3 sequence is 15 residues long. From germline, CDR1 is LGHDT and CDR2 YNNKEL (reference sequence). The CDR3: CASSQGVGGFTEAFF.

The CDR3 protein is CASNLSGDYGYTF. The genes are TRBV6-1 and TRBJ1-2; checking the TCRdb D call of TRBD1 is not possible without DNA. The CDR3 extends over 13 amino acids. The germline V gene encodes CDR1 MNHNS and CDR2 SASEGT.

The V gene is TRBV28, the J gene TRBJ1-6; TCRdb selects TRBD1, and the lack of DNA leaves this call unchecked. The CDR3 length is 15 residues. Per germline, CDR1 MDHEN and CDR2 SYDVKM. The CDR3 loop reads CASSIDRGYNSPLHF.

The V call is TRBV28, the J call TRBJ2-3. This CDR3 region has 15 residues. The V gene's germline CDR1 is MDHEN and CDR2 SYDVKM. CDR3 in amino acids: CASSFTQIFGHTQYF. Drawing the rest from reference TRBV28 and TRBJ2-3, the complete variable domain is DVKVTQSSRYLVKRTGEKVFLECVQDMDHENMFWYRQDPGLGLRLIYFSYDVKMKEKGDIPEGYSVSREKKERFSLILESASTNQTSMYLCASSFTQIFGHTQYFGPGTRLTVL.

The V gene is TRBV7-9, the J gene TRBJ1-2; there is no DNA to check the TCRdb D call of TRBD1. Germline assignment: CDR1 SEHNR and CDR2 FQNEAQ (reference sequence). The CDR3 is 15 residues long. The CDR3 sequence is CASSTPGQGNYGYTF.

V is TRBV3-1 and J is TRBJ2-1; TCRdb gives TRBD2 as the D gene, but with no DNA this cannot be confirmed. Germline CDR1 reads LGHDT; CDR2 reads YNNKEL (reference sequence). The length of the CDR3 is 14 residues. The CDR3 region is CASSPGGDYNEQFF.

V gene TRBV27 combines with J gene TRBJ2-2; checking the TCRdb D call of TRBD1 is not possible without DNA. Per germline, CDR1 MNHEY and CDR2 SMNVEV (reference sequence). There are 16 residues in the CDR3. CDR3 region: CASSLPGQGVTGELFF.

J is TRBJ1-1 and V is TRBV12-3 or TRBV12-4. The CDR3 is 15 amino acids. The CDR3 loop is CASSLGTVLNTEAFF.

This chain uses TRBV5-1 with TRBJ2-1; TCRdb proposes TRBD2, but this gene call is untestable without DNA. Germline loops: CDR1 SGHRS, CDR2 YFSETQ. The CDR3 contains 17 residues. The CDR3 loop reads CASSLNRLAGVWNEQFF.

The chain joins TRBV7-6 to TRBJ1-4; TCRdb picks TRBD1, but there is no DNA to check that call. This CDR3 comprises 14 residues. Germline V lookup: CDR1 SGHVS, CDR2 FNYEAQ. CDR3 amino acids: CASSLAVRGEKLFF.

The V gene is TRBV20-1, the J gene TRBJ1-5; as DNA is missing, the TRBD1 call by TCRdb cannot be tested. The CDR3 is 15 residues long. Germline CDR1 reads DFQATT; CDR2 reads SNEGSKA (reference sequence). The CDR3 is CSARDWQGGFKPQHF.

The J gene is TRBJ1-3, the V gene TRBV28; without DNA, the TCRdb call of TRBD1 cannot be checked. This CDR3 is 13 amino acids long. The V gene's germline CDR1 is MDHEN and CDR2 SYDVKM. CDR3: CASRGHGPAEWLF.